This TCR beta chain comes out of a study of T cells in Graves' hyperthyroidism and ophthalmopathy. V was clipped by 8 bases and J by 0 bases, with 13 bases between them. CDR3 length: 14 amino acids. Per the germline V gene, CDR1 is SGHTA and CDR2 is FQGNSA. Regions amplified from RNA transcripts were the TCR beta CDR3 regions. Researchers ran a first-round RT-PCR on the TCR CDR3 using the HTBI primer set. TCRdb independently ran MiXCR on the multiplex PCR reads; one entry per CDR3 protein. In the table there are 480,000 or so distinct CDR3 sequences, about 45% of which are singletons. This clonotype occurred many times.

The rearrangement links TRBV7-2 to TRBJ1-1; possible D gene TRBD1, 5 bases. The receptor was derived from an adult woman with Graves' disease, either hyperthyroidism or ophthalmopathy (not recorded which). The sample was peripheral blood or thyroid tissue (not recorded which). CDR3 amino acids: CASGWGSMNTEAFF. The CDR3 nucleotides are TGTGCCAGCGGGTGGGGCTCCATGAACACTGAAGCTTTCTTT.